This entry lists 9 T cell receptor beta chains sequenced from one sample in a study of T cell repertoires in cytomegalovirus infection. TCRdb processed the reads anew with MiXCR; each CDR3 protein has one entry. The table includes about 500,000 distinct CDR3 sequences, roughly a third detected once. For these TCRs, the target antigens are not known. Specimen: cultured PBMCs, collected from culture after CMV antigen stimulation. The receptors were gathered from a human donor in good health (CMV status not recorded). Some clones in this sample may be carry-over from other donors' samples.

The V gene is TRBV27, the J gene TRBJ2-5, with 7 bases identical to TRBD2. J gave up 2 bases and V 6 bases, and 6 bases lay outside the gene matches. This CDR3 has 14 residues. Germline CDR1 MNHEY, CDR2 SMNVEV (reference sequence). CDR3 DNA sequence: TGTGCCAGCAGCCAAGCGGGGTTACAAGAGACCCAGTACTTC. Its translation: CASSQAGLQETQYF.

The chain joins TRBV6-6 to TRBJ2-7; TRBD1 is a possible D gene (5 bases). Trimming cost V 7 bases and J 6 bases, with 16 bases left between them. This CDR3 region has 13 residues. Per the germline V gene, CDR1 is MNHNY and CDR2 is SVGAGI (reference sequence). In DNA, the CDR3 is TGTGCCAGCAAAGGGGTCGGACCATCCGAGCAGTACGTC. It specifies CASKGVGPSEQYV.

V usage is TRBV9 and J usage is TRBJ2-5; either TRBD1 or TRBD2 may supply D (5 bases each). Per the germline V gene, CDR1 is SGDLS and CDR2 is YYNGEE. CDR3 size: 16 residues. V was pared by 0 bases and J by 4 bases, with 16 bases between. The chain's CDR3 is CASSVAGSRGGETQYF. CDR3 in DNA: TGTGCCAGCAGCGTAGCGGGATCGAGGGGCGGAGAGACCCAGTACTTC.

This clonotype was counted a few times. The V call is TRBV28, the J call TRBJ2-1; D remains unclear. The length of the CDR3 is 13 residues. Trimming shortened V by 3 bases and J by 5 bases, and 8 bases separated the two germline ends. Germline CDR1 is MDHEN and CDR2 is SYDVKM. This chain's CDR3 is CASSFLQNNEQFF. In nucleotides, the CDR3 is TGTGCCAGCAGTTTCTTACAAAACAATGAGCAGTTCTTC.

J is TRBJ2-7 and V is TRBV6-2 or TRBV6-3; 7 bases align to TRBD1. The V segment lost 4 bases and the J segment 3 bases; nucleotides outside the gene matches: 6. Per germline, CDR1 MNHEY and CDR2 SVGEGT. This CDR3 is built from 14 residues. The CDR3 nucleotides are TGTGCCAGCAGTTTCGGGACAGTTAACTACGAGCAGTACTTC. This sequence encodes CASSFGTVNYEQYF.

This clonotype has more than one count but fewer than ten. The rearrangement uses TRBV7-9 and TRBJ1-3; the D is unclear. V lost 2 bases to trimming and J lost 9 bases, with 8 bases between them. CDR1 and CDR2 from the germline V gene are SEHNR and FQNEAQ (reference sequence). CDR3 length equals 12 residues. The CDR3 DNA sequence: TGTGCCAGCAGCTTAACGGTCGGCACCATATATTTT. Amino acid sequence: CASSLTVGTIYF.

V gene TRBV12-5 combines with J gene TRBJ2-5; perhaps TRBD1 as D (8 bases). The length of the CDR3 is 17 residues. Looked up from germline, CDR1 is LGHNT and CDR2 is FRNRAP. V was clipped by 6 bases and J by 5 bases, with 25 bases between them. The CDR3 sequence is CASGSGNRGGSGETQYF. CDR3 nucleotide sequence: TGTGCTAGTGGCTCTGGTAACAGGGGGGGTTCCGGGGAGACCCAGTACTTC. Looking up the rest from reference TRBV12-5 and TRBJ2-5 gives the full variable domain: DARVTQTPRHKVTEMGQEVTMRCQPILGHNTVFWYRQTMMQGLELLAYFRNRAPLDDSGMPKDRFSAEMPDATLATLKIQPSEPRDSAVYFCASGSGNRGGSGETQYFGPGTRLLVL.

This clonotype was seen more than once but under ten times. This chain uses TRBV5-1 with TRBJ2-7; a possible D gene is TRBD2 (6 bases). V lost 0 bases and J 3 bases, leaving 13 bases between the germline ends. Germline V lookup: CDR1 SGHRS, CDR2 YFSETQ. The CDR3 is 15 amino acids. The CDR3 DNA is TGCGCCAGCAGCTTGGATTGGGGAGGACTCTACGAGCAGTACGTC. It encodes CASSLDWGGLYEQYV.

This rearrangement joins TRBV28 to TRBJ2-4; D is possibly TRBD2 (6 bases). The CDR3 runs to 15 residues. V was shortened by 6 bases and J by 4 bases, with 16 bases between the two germline ends. Germline-derived CDR1 and CDR2 are MDHEN and SYDVKM. The DNA for the CDR3 is TGTGCCAGCAGCCTCGATATGGGGGGTAAAAACATTCAGTACTTC. Translated: CASSLDMGGKNIQYF.